This record looks at one TCR beta chain sequence and its context. The antigen remains unidentified. A quantitative 5'-RACE method, one with molecular barcodes, was used to make TCR beta libraries. Each CDR3 protein is one row after TCRdb ran MiXCR on the 5' RACE reads. Of about 540,000 distinct CDR3 sequences in the sample, 10% to 15% are singletons; the top ten hold over 6.5%. The CDR3 has 16 residues. Trimming at V came to 5 bases and at J to 4 bases, leaving 8 bases not matched to a gene. In germline, CDR1 is LNHNV, CDR2 YYDKDF (reference sequence). These data come from a study of CD8 T cells in ankylosing spondylitis. Study results and caveats: What seemed typical of ankylosing spondylitis blood was a TCR beta motif built from several highly homologous variants.

The clonotype comes from a male donor with ankylosing spondylitis. The sequenced material came from blood, either unsorted or a sorted T cell fraction (not recorded which). The V and J genes are TRBV15 and TRBJ2-1, with TRBD2 matching 10 bases. The CDR3 bases are TGTGCCACCAGCGTGCCGGGACTAGCGCCTTACAATGAGCAGTTCTTC. It codes for CATSVPGLAPYNEQFF.